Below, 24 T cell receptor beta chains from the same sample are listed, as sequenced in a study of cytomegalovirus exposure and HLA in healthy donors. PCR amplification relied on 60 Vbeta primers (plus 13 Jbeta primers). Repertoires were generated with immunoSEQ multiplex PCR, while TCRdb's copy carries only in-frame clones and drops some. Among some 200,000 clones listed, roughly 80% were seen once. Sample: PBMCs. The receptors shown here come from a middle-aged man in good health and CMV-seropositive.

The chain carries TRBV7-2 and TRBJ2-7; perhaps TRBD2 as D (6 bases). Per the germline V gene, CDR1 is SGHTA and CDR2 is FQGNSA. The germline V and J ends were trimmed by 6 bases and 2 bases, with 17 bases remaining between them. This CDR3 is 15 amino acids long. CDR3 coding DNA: TGTGCCAGCAGTTACTCTTCCGGGGAGGCCTACGAGCAGTACTTC. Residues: CASSYSSGEAYEQYF.

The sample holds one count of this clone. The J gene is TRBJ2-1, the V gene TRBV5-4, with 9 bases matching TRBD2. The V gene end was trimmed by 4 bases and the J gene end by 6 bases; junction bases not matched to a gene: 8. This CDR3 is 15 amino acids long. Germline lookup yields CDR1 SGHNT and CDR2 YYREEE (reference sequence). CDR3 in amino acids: CASSLPLAGTNEQFF. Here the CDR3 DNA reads TGTGCCAGCAGCCTCCCTCTAGCGGGGACCAATGAGCAGTTCTTC.

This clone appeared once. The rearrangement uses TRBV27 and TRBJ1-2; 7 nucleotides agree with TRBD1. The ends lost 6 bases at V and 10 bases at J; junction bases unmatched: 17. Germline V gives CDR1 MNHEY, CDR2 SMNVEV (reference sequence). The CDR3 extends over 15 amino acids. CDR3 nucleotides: TGTGCCAGCAGGACTCGCTCCGGGACAGCGAGCCTCTACACCTTC. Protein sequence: CASRTRSGTASLYTF.

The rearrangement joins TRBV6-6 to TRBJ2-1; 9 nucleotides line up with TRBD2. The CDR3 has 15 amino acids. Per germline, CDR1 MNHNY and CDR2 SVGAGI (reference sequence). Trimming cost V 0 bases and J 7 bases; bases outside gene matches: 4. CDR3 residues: CASSYSASGENEQFF. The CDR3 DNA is TGTGCCAGCAGTTACTCCGCTAGCGGGGAGAATGAGCAGTTCTTC.

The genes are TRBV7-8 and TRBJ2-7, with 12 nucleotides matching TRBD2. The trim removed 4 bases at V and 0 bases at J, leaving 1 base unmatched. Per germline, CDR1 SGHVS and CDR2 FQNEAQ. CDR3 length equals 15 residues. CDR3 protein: CASSSSGGVSYEQYF. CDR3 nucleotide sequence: TGTGCCAGCAGCTCTAGCGGGGGGGTCTCCTACGAGCAGTACTTC. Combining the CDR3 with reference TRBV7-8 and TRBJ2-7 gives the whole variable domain GAGVSQSPRYKVAKRGQDVALRCDPISGHVSLFWYQQALGQGPEFLTYFQNEAQLDKSGLPSDRFFAERPEGSVSTLKIQRTQQEDSAVYLCASSSSGGVSYEQYFGPGTRLTVT.

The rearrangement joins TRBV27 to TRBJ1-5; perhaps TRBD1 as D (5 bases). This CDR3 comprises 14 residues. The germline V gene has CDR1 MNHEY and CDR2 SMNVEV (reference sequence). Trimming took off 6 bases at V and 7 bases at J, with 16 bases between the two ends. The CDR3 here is CASSPMTSGQPQHF. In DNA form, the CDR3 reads TGTGCCAGCAGCCCCATGACATCAGGGCAGCCCCAGCATTTT.

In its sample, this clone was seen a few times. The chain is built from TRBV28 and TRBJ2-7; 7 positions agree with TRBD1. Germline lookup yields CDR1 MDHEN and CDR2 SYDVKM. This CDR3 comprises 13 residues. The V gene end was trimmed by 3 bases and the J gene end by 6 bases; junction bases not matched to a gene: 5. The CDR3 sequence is CASSFTRGLEQYF. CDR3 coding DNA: TGTGCCAGCAGTTTTACGAGGGGGCTCGAGCAGTACTTC.

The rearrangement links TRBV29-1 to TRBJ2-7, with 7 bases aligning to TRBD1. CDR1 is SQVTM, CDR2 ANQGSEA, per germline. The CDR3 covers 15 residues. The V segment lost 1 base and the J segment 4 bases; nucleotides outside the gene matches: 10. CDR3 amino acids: CSVEGDGTVTYEQYF. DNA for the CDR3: TGCAGCGTTGAAGGGGATGGGACAGTCACTTACGAGCAGTACTTC.

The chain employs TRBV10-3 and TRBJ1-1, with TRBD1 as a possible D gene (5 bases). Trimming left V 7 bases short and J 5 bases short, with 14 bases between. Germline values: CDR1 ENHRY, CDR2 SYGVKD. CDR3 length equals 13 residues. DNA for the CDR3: TGTGCCATCACCACTGACAGAGTAACTGAAGCTTTCTTT. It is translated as CAITTDRVTEAFF.

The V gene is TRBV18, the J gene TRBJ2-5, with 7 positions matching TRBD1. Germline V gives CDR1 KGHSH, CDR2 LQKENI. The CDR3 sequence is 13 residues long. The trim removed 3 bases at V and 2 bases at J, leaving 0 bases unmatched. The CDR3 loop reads CASSPGQQETQYF. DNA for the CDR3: TGTGCCAGCTCACCGGGACAGCAAGAGACCCAGTACTTC.

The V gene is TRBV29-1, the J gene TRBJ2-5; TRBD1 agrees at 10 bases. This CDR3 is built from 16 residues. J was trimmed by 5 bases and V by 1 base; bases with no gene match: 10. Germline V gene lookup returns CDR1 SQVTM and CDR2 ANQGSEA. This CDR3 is CSVEGGRGQGLETQYF. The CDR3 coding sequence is TGCAGCGTTGAAGGGGGGAGGGGACAGGGGTTGGAGACCCAGTACTTC.

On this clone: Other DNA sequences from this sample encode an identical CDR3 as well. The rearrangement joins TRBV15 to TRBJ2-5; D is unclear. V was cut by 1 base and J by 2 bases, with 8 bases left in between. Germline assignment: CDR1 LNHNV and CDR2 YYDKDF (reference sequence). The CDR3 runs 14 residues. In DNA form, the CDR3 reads TGTGCCACCAGCAGAGGAGGCAGTCAAGAGACCCAGTACTTC. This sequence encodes CATSRGGSQETQYF.

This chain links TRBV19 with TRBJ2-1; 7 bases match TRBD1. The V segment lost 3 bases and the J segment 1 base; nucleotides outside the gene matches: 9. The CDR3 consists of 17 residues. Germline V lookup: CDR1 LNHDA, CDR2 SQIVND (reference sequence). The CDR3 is CASSMVKGGDSYNEQFF. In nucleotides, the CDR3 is TGTGCCAGTAGTATGGTAAAAGGGGGCGATTCCTACAATGAGCAGTTCTTC.

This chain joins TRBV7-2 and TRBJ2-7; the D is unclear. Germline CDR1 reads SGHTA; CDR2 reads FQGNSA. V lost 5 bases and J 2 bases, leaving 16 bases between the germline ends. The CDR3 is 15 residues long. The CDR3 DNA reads TGTGCCAGCAGCCCGCTGGTGAGGTCAACCTACGAGCAGTACTTC. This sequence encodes CASSPLVRSTYEQYF.

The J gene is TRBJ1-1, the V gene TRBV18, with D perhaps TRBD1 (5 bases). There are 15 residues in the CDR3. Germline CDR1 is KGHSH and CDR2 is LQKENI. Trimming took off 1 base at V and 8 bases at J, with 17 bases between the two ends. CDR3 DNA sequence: TGTGCCAGCTCACCACTTTTCGTCCCCGACAGCGAAGCTTTCTTT. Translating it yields CASSPLFVPDSEAFF.

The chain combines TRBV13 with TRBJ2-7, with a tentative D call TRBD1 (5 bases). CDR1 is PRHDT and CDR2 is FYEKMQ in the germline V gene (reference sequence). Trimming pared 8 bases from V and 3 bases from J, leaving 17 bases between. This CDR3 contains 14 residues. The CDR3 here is CASSGEGAIYEQYF. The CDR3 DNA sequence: TGTGCCAGCTCCGGCGAAGGGGCGATCTACGAGCAGTACTTC. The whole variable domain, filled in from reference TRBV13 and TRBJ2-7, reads AAGVIQSPRHLIKEKRETATLKCYPIPRHDTVYWYQQGPGQDPQFLISFYEKMQSDKGSIPDRFSAQQFSDYHSELNMSSLELGDSALYFCASSGEGAIYEQYFGPGTRLTVT.

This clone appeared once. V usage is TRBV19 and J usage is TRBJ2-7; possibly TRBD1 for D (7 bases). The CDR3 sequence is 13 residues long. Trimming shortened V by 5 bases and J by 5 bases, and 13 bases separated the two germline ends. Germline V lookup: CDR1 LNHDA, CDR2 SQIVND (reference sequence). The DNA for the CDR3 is TGTGCCAGTAGTCCCAGGGGGGCGAACGAGCAGTACTTC. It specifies CASSPRGANEQYF.

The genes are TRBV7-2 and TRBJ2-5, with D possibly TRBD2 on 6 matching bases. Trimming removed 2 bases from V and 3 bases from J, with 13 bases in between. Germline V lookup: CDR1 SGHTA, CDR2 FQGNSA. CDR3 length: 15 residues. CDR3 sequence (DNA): TGTGCCAGCAGCTTATCCGGGCGCGGGGAAGAGACCCAGTACTTC. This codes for CASSLSGRGEETQYF.

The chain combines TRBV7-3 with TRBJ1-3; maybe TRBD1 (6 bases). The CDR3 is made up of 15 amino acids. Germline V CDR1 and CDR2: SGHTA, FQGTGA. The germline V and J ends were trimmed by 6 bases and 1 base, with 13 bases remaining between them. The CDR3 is CASSMIGGSGNTIYF. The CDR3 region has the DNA TGTGCCAGCAGTATGATAGGGGGATCTGGAAACACCATATATTTT.

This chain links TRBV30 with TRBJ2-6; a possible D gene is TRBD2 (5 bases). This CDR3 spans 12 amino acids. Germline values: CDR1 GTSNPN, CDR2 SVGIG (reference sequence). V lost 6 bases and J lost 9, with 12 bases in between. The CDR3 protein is CACYTGGNVLTF. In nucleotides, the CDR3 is TGTGCCTGCTACACCGGAGGCAACGTCCTGACTTTC.

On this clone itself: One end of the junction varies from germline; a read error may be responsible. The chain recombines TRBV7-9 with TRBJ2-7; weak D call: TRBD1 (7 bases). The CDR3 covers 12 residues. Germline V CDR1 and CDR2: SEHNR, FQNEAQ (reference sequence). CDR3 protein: CASSTADREVTF. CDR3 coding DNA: TGTGCCAGCAGCACGGCAGACAGGGAGGTTACCTTC.

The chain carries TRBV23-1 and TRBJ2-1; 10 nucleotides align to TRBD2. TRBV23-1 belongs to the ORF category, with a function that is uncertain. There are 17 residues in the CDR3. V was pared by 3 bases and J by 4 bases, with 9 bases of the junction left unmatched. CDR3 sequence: CASSQLNSGGFYNEQFF. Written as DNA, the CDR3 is TGCGCCAGCAGTCAGCTTAATAGCGGGGGGTTTTACAATGAGCAGTTCTTC.

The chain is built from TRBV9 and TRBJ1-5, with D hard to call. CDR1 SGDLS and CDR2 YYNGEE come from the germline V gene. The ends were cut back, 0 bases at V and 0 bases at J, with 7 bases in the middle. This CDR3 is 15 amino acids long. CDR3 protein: CASSVGGDSNQPQHF. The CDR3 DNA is TGTGCCAGCAGCGTAGGAGGTGATAGCAATCAGCCCCAGCATTTT.

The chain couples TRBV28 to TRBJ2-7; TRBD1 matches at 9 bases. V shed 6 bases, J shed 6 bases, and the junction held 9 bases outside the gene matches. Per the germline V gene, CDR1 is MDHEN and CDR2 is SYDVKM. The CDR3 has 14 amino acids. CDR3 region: CASRIQGAGGEQYF. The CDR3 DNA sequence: TGTGCCAGCAGGATACAGGGGGCTGGAGGCGAGCAGTACTTC. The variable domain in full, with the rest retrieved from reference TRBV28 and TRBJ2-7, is DVKVTQSSRYLVKRTGEKVFLECVQDMDHENMFWYRQDPGLGLRLIYFSYDVKMKEKGDIPEGYSVSREKKERFSLILESASTNQTSMYLCASRIQGAGGEQYFGPGTRLTVT.